The clone carrying this T cell receptor (beta chain) was seen ten or more times. Its cognate antigen is unknown. CDR1 and CDR2 (germline): MNHEY, SVGAGI. This CDR3 spans 13 amino acids. The V and J ends lost 2 bases and 0 bases respectively, with 4 bases between them. TCRdb processed the 5' RACE reads anew with MiXCR; each CDR3 protein has one entry. This sample carries 250,000 to 300,000 distinct CDR3 sequences, 15% to 20% of them seen once, and the ten largest clones take roughly 20%. The sample belongs to a study of T-cell memory formation after mild COVID-19. Overall study: For the most part, TCR clusters were specific to one donor.

General study findings and limits: What remained unconfirmed was the SARS-CoV-2 specificity of second-wave clones peaking on day 37. CD4/CD8 balance characterized clones contracting day 15 to 85, and CD4+ skew characterized later expanders.

The sample consisted of PBMCs or a T cell subset sorted from them (not recorded which). This sequence was found in a man aged 18 to 29 who had mild COVID-19 (a few samples of this study predate the infection). Cell type and time point are not known. The chain couples TRBV6-5 to TRBJ2-5; no reliable D call. Here the CDR3 reads CASSYEHQETQYF. The CDR3 DNA sequence: TGTGCCAGCAGTTACGAGCACCAAGAGACCCAGTACTTC.